The T cell receptor beta chain described here comes from a study of CD8 T cells in ankylosing spondylitis. The V end was cut by 5 bases, the J end by 5 bases, with 22 bases between. Per germline, CDR1 SEHNR and CDR2 FQNEAQ (reference sequence). The CDR3 sequence is 17 residues long. With regard to this clonotype: Its matching antigen is unknown.

Findings and caveats of the study: Roughly eight highly homologous variants formed a TCR beta motif that appeared characteristic of ankylosing spondylitis blood. Disease-linked clones reportedly concentrated significantly in matched ankylosing spondylitis synovial fluid.

Quantitative 5'-RACE with molecular barcodes generated TCR beta libraries. TCRdb re-analysed the 5' RACE reads in MiXCR, keeping a single row per CDR3 protein. The data contain fewer than 450,000 distinct CDR3 sequences, 17% of them singletons. Sequences were obtained from blood, either unsorted or a sorted T cell fraction (not recorded which). This clonotype was obtained from a male donor with ankylosing spondylitis. J is TRBJ2-1 and V is TRBV7-9, with D possibly being TRBD1 (5 bases). The CDR3 here is CASSPLLTRTYDNEQFF. DNA for the CDR3: TGTGCCAGCAGCCCACTACTTACCAGGACATATGACAATGAGCAGTTCTTC.